The clone carrying this T cell receptor (beta chain) has a handful of counts. The CDR3 covers 17 residues. Trimming at V came to 5 bases and at J to 6 bases, leaving 17 bases not matched to a gene. The germline gives CDR1 MNHEY, CDR2 SVGEGT. These data come from a study of low-dose radiotherapy and immunotherapy resistance in tumors. Across the whole study: Treatment included intravenous cyclophosphamide dosed at 200 mg/m2 every two weeks, one day before radiation and immunotherapy.

The authors ran around 20 PCR cycles to amplify TCRs with a constant-region primer and V-primer adapter. MiXCR was run by TCRdb on the reads, yielding one entry per CDR3 protein. The sample records roughly 48,000 distinct CDR3 sequences, 33% being singletons. As to time point: after trial treatment. Regarding treatment: LDRT plus nivolumab, ipilimumab, low-dose cyclophosphamide and aspirin (RACIN trial). V and J are TRBV6-2 or TRBV6-3 and TRBJ1-2; 8 bases fit TRBD1. The clonotype was recovered from a male donor with rectosigmoid adenocarcinoma. Source: PBMCs, taken after low-dose radiotherapy plus immunotherapy. As DNA, the CDR3 is TGTGCCAGCAGTCTCTACCCCCGCGACAGGGGCGTCAATGGCTACACCTTC. It yields the protein CASSLYPRDRGVNGYTF.